This passage covers 7 T cell receptor beta chains from one sample sequenced in a study of early T cells in non-severe SARS-CoV-2 infection. TCRdb reprocessed the 5' RACE reads with MiXCR, giving one entry per CDR3 protein. Here the sample spans roughly 67,000 distinct CDR3 sequences, 9% to 15% being singletons. Sequencing was performed on whole blood. These receptors were obtained from an adult who was a healthcare worker with PCR-confirmed SARS-CoV-2 infection or an uninfected control (not recorded which).

This clonotype was observed a handful of times. CDR3 residues: CSARESGGTYEQYF. The CDR3 nucleotides read TGCAGTGCTAGAGAGAGCGGGGGGACCTACGAGCAGTACTTC. This rearrangement joins TRBV20-1 to TRBJ2-7; 9 positions match TRBD2. V was clipped by 0 bases and J by 2 bases; unmatched bases: 2. CDR3 length equals 14 residues. Germline V CDR1 and CDR2: DFQATT, SNEGSKA (reference sequence).

This clonotype has ten or more counts. This rearrangement joins TRBV5-1 to TRBJ2-5, with D hard to call. Germline lookup yields CDR1 SGHRS and CDR2 YFSETQ. V was trimmed by 2 bases and J by 1 base, leaving 3 bases between them. This CDR3 is built from 12 residues. The CDR3 nucleotides read TGCGCCAGCAGCTTAGGCCAAGAGACCCAGTACTTC. It translates to CASSLGQETQYF.

This clonotype turned up a few times. V gene TRBV19 combines with J gene TRBJ1-5, with D tentatively TRBD1 (5 bases). The CDR3 totals 14 residues. The germline V gene has CDR1 LNHDA and CDR2 SQIVND (reference sequence). V gave up 3 bases and J gave up 5 bases, with 11 bases separating them. The CDR3 loop reads CASSILGPHQPQHF. Written as DNA, the CDR3 is TGTGCCAGTAGTATTTTGGGGCCACATCAGCCCCAGCATTTT.

This clonotype was counted between two and nine times. J is TRBJ1-5 and V is TRBV13, with D hard to call. The CDR3 is 12 amino acids. Per germline, CDR1 PRHDT and CDR2 FYEKMQ (reference sequence). Trimming took off 0 bases at V and 7 bases at J, with 4 bases between the two ends. The CDR3 bases are TGTGCCAGCAGCTTAGGAGCCCAGCCCCAGCATTTT. This codes for CASSLGAQPQHF. Using reference TRBV13 and TRBJ1-5 for the parts outside the CDR3, the full variable domain is AAGVIQSPRHLIKEKRETATLKCYPIPRHDTVYWYQQGPGQDPQFLISFYEKMQSDKGSIPDRFSAQQFSDYHSELNMSSLELGDSALYFCASSLGAQPQHFGDGTRLSIL.

A note on this clonotype: This may arise from a read error, as a much more abundant clone is one base away. This CDR3 fails to terminate in the conserved phenylalanine or tryptophan, so it likely reflects a read error. The chain combines TRBV2 with TRBJ1-2; TRBD1 aligns across 8 bases. Germline CDR1 and CDR2: SNHLY and FYNNEI. CDR3 size: 13 residues. The junction had 4 bases not matched to a gene; V was cut back by 7 bases and J by 3 bases. Here the CDR3 DNA reads TGTGCCAGCACCCGACAGGGGTACTATGGCTACACCCTC. Translating gives CASTRQGYYGYTL.

The V and J genes are TRBV7-6 and TRBJ2-5, with a weak D call TRBD2 (5 bases). Trimming removed 6 bases at V and 5 bases at J, with 13 bases between. The germline CDR1 and CDR2 sequences are SGHVS and FNYEAQ. The CDR3 length is 13 residues. In DNA form, the CDR3 reads TGTGCCAGCAGATATGGGGAGCGGGAGACCCAGTACTTC. Its translation is CASRYGERETQYF. Full variable domain (remainder filled in from reference TRBV7-6 and TRBJ2-5): GAGVSQSPRYKVTKRGQDVALRCDPISGHVSLYWYRQALGQGPEFLTYFNYEAQQDKSGLPNDRFSAERPEGSISTLTIQRTEQRDSAMYRCASRYGERETQYFGPGTRLLVL.

The chain recombines TRBV29-1 with TRBJ1-1; D is unclear. There are 12 residues in the CDR3. Trimming shortened V by 0 bases and J by 10 bases, and 12 bases separated the two germline ends. Germline CDR1 reads SQVTM; CDR2 reads ANQGSEA. CDR3 residues: CSVEEAAGGAFF. Written as DNA, the CDR3 is TGCAGCGTTGAAGAAGCCGCGGGCGGAGCTTTCTTT.